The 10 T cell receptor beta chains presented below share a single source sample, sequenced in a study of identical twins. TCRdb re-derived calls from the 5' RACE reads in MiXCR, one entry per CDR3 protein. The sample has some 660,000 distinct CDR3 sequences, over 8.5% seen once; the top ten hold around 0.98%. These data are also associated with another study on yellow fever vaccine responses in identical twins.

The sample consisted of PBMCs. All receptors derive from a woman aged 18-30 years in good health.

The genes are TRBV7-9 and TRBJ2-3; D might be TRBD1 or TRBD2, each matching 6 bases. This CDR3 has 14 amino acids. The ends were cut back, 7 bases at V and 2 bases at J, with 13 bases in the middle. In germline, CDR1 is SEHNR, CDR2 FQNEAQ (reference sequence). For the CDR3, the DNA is TGTGCCAGCACCCCTTGGGGGGCCACAGATACGCAGTATTTT. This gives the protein CASTPWGATDTQYF.

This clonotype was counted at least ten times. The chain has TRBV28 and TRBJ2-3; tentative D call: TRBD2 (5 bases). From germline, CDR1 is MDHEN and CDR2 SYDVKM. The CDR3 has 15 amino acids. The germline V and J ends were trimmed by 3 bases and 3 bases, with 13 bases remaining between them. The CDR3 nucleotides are TGTGCCAGCAGTTTTATCGGACTGGCAACAGATACGCAGTATTTT. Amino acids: CASSFIGLATDTQYF.

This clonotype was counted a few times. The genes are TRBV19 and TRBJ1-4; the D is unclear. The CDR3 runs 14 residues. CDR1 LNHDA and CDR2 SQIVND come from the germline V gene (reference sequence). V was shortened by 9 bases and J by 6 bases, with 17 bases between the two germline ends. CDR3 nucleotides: TGTGCCAGATGCCCGGGTCTTGGGGATGAAAAACTGTTTTTT. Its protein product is CARCPGLGDEKLFF. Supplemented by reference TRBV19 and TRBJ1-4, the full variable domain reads DGGITQSPKYLFRKEGQNVTLSCEQNLNHDAMYWYRQDPGQGLRLIYYSQIVNDFQKGDIAEGYSVSREKKESFPLTVTSAQKNPTAFYLCARCPGLGDEKLFFGSGTQLSVL.

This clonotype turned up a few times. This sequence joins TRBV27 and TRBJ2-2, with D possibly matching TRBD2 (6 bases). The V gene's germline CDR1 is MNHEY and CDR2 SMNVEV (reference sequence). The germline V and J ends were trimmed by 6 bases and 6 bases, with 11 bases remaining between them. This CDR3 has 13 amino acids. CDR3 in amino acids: CASRRGGAGELFF. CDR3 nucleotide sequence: TGTGCCAGCAGGCGGGGCGGCGCCGGGGAGCTGTTTTTT.

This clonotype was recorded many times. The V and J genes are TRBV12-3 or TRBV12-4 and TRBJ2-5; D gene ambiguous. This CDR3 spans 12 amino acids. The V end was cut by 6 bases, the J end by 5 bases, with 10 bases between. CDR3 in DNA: TGTGCCAGCAGGGGGTTTAGGGAGACCCAGTACTTC. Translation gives CASRGFRETQYF.

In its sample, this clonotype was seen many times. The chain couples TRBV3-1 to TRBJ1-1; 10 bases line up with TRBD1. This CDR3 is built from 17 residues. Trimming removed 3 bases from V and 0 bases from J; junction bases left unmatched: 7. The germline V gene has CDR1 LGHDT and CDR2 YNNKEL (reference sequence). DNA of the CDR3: TGTGCCAGCAGCCACCCCGGGACAGGGGATATGAACACTGAAGCTTTCTTT. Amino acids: CASSHPGTGDMNTEAFF.

The CDR3 spells CASSHSSYGRETQYF. The CDR3 nucleotides read TGCGCCAGCAGCCATTCCAGCTACGGGAGGGAGACCCAGTACTTC. The genes are TRBV4-3 and TRBJ2-5; 7 bases fit TRBD2. The trim removed 3 bases at V and 5 bases at J, leaving 9 bases unmatched. This CDR3 has 15 amino acids. Germline V gene data show CDR1 as LGHNA and CDR2 as YSLEER.

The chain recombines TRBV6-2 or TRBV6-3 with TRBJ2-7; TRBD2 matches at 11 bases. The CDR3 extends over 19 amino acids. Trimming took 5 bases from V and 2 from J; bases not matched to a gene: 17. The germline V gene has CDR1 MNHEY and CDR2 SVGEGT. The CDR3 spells CASSPPRGSGRAPPYEQYF. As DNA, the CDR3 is TGTGCCAGCAGTCCACCCCGTGGTAGCGGGAGGGCCCCGCCCTACGAGCAGTACTTC.

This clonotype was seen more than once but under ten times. The CDR3 loop is CASSLGFDPSYEQYF. DNA of the CDR3: TGTGCCAGCAGCTTAGGGTTTGATCCCTCCTACGAGCAGTACTTC. V gene TRBV7-2 combines with J gene TRBJ2-7; no definite D call. The V gene lost 1 base and the J gene lost 0 bases, with 10 bases spanning the gap. There are 15 residues in the CDR3. Germline CDR1 and CDR2: SGHTA and FQGNSA.

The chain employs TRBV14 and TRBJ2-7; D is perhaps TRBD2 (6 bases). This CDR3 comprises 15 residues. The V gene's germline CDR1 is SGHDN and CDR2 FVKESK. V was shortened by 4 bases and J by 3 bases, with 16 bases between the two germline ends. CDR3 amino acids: CASSLRDSHLYEQYF. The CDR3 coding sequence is TGTGCCAGCAGCCTCCGGGACTCCCATCTCTACGAGCAGTACTTC.